This is a list of T cell receptor beta chains from one sample in a study of low-dose radiotherapy and immunotherapy resistance in tumors. From the reads, TCRdb called clonotypes with MiXCR, one entry per CDR3 protein. The table records under 95,000 distinct CDR3 sequences, 15% to 20% of them present only once. The sequences come from PBMCs, collected before treatment. The receptor source for this set is a male donor with prostate cancer. CDR3s include the opening cysteine and the closing phenylalanine or tryptophan. The D gene is left open where the match is weak. Not all rows give a size; the values are once, few, many and, for expanded clones, a class.

V gene: TRBV12-3/TRBV12-4
J gene: TRBJ1-2
D gene: -
clone size: many
CDR3 DNA: TGTGCCAGCAGGTCCGATCCTGGGACACGTAAAGATAACTATGGCTACACCTTC
CDR3 protein: CASRSDPGTRKDNYGYTF

V gene: TRBV7-8
J gene: TRBJ1-5
D gene: -
clone size: many
CDR3 DNA: TGTGCCAGCAGCTCAATTGACAGGAGTCAGCCCCAGCATTTT
CDR3 protein: CASSSIDRSQPQHF

V gene: TRBV20-1
J gene: TRBJ1-2
D gene: TRBD1
clone size: many
CDR3 DNA: TGCAGTGCTAGCGGACAGGGGGCGCAAGGTGGCTACACCTTC
CDR3 protein: CSASGQGAQGGYTF

V gene: TRBV7-2
J gene: TRBJ2-7
D gene: TRBD2
clone size: many
CDR3 DNA: TGTGCCAGCAGCCCGCGAACACTAGCGGGGATTGACGAGCAGTACTTC
CDR3 protein: CASSPRTLAGIDEQYF

V gene: TRBV19
J gene: TRBJ2-7
D gene: TRBD1
clone size: many
CDR3 DNA: TGTGCCAGTCTCTCGGGGACAGGGGGGAACTTC
CDR3 protein: CASLSGTGGNF

V gene: TRBV29-1
J gene: TRBJ1-4
D gene: -
clone size: many
CDR3 DNA: TGCAGCGTTGAAGAAGGGCCGGCAGGGCGTAATGAAAAACTGTTTTTT
CDR3 protein: CSVEEGPAGRNEKLFF

V gene: TRBV6-1
J gene: TRBJ1-2
D gene: -
clone size: -
CDR3 DNA: TGTGCCAGCAGTTACAAGGGCAGGGAGGTCCTCGGCTACACCTTC
CDR3 protein: CASSYKGREVLGYTF

V gene: TRBV6-2/TRBV6-3
J gene: TRBJ2-3
D gene: TRBD1
clone size: many
CDR3 DNA: TGTGCCATCGTCGGGACAGTCACAGATACGCAGTATTTT
CDR3 protein: CAIVGTVTDTQYF

V gene: TRBV20-1
J gene: TRBJ2-3
D gene: -
clone size: many
CDR3 DNA: TGCAGTGCTAGAGATGGGGCAGATACGCAGTATTTT
CDR3 protein: CSARDGADTQYF

V gene: TRBV24-1
J gene: TRBJ2-3
D gene: -
clone size: few
CDR3 DNA: TGTGCCACCAGTGGGGCTGGGGACGGCACAGATACGCAGTATTTT
CDR3 protein: CATSGAGDGTDTQYF

V gene: TRBV2
J gene: TRBJ1-4
D gene: TRBD1
clone size: many
CDR3 DNA: TGTGCCAGCAGTGGACAGGGGAATAATGAAAAACTGTTTTTT
CDR3 protein: CASSGQGNNEKLFF

V gene: TRBV11-2
J gene: TRBJ1-4
D gene: -
clone size: many
CDR3 DNA: TGTGCCAGCAGCTTAGCAGGGCGTTATGAAAAACTGTTTTTT
CDR3 protein: CASSLAGRYEKLFF

V gene: TRBV27
J gene: TRBJ2-1
D gene: TRBD2
clone size: many
CDR3 DNA: TGTGCCAGCAGTCCCCGGATAGCGGGTCGATACAATGAGCAGTTCTTC
CDR3 protein: CASSPRIAGRYNEQFF

V gene: TRBV20-1
J gene: TRBJ1-1
D gene: -
clone size: many
CDR3 DNA: TGCAGTGCTGACCGGACAGTTCAATTCACTGAAGCTTTCTTT
CDR3 protein: CSADRTVQFTEAFF

V gene: TRBV5-1
J gene: TRBJ2-7
D gene: -
clone size: -
CDR3 DNA: TGCGCCAGCAGCTCACAGGGCGGTGGCTACGAGCAGTACTTC
CDR3 protein: CASSSQGGGYEQYF

V gene: TRBV6-6
J gene: TRBJ2-7
D gene: -
clone size: few
CDR3 DNA: TGTGCCAGCAGTTCCAACAGGGGTCGCGGGGGCGAGCAGTACTTC
CDR3 protein: CASSSNRGRGGEQYF

V gene: TRBV6-2/TRBV6-3
J gene: TRBJ1-3
D gene: -
clone size: many
CDR3 DNA: TGTGCCAGCAGGCCAGGAGTTGAGTCTGGAAACACCATATATTTT
CDR3 protein: CASRPGVESGNTIYF

V gene: TRBV13
J gene: TRBJ2-1
D gene: TRBD1
clone size: -
CDR3 DNA: TGTGCCAGCAGCTTCTTCTCGGACAGGGGGCCCGACAATGAGCAGTTCTTC
CDR3 protein: CASSFFSDRGPDNEQFF

V gene: TRBV20-1
J gene: TRBJ2-2
D gene: -
clone size: many
CDR3 DNA: TGCAGTGCTAGAGGGGGGCGGGGGCGGCCCGGGGAGCTGTTTTTT
CDR3 protein: CSARGGRGRPGELFF

V gene: TRBV9
J gene: TRBJ1-1
D gene: -
clone size: many
CDR3 DNA: TGTGCCAGCAGCGAAGGGGTCGGAGCAGCCATGAACACTGAAGCTTTCTTT
CDR3 protein: CASSEGVGAAMNTEAFF

V gene: TRBV6-2/TRBV6-3
J gene: TRBJ2-4
D gene: -
clone size: few
CDR3 DNA: TGTGCCAGCAGTACCGGGTTAGCCAAAAACATTCAGTACTTC
CDR3 protein: CASSTGLAKNIQYF

V gene: TRBV2
J gene: TRBJ2-5
D gene: -
clone size: many
CDR3 DNA: TGTGCCAGCAGTGAAGTCGAGCTGGAGACCCAGTACTTC
CDR3 protein: CASSEVELETQYF

V gene: TRBV20-1
J gene: TRBJ1-5
D gene: -
clone size: many
CDR3 DNA: TGCAGTGCTAGAGATCCCCTCACCGGGGGGGAGAATCAGCCCCAGCATTTT
CDR3 protein: CSARDPLTGGENQPQHF

V gene: TRBV24-1
J gene: TRBJ1-1
D gene: TRBD1
clone size: many
CDR3 DNA: TGTGCCACCAGTGATACTCGGACAGGAATGAACACTGAAGCTTTCTTT
CDR3 protein: CATSDTRTGMNTEAFF

V gene: TRBV19
J gene: TRBJ2-2
D gene: -
clone size: few
CDR3 DNA: TGTGCCAGTAACGTGCAAACCGGGGAGCTGTTTTTT
CDR3 protein: CASNVQTGELFF

V gene: TRBV5-6
J gene: TRBJ2-1
D gene: -
clone size: many
CDR3 DNA: TGTGCCAGCAGTTTAATGGGGCTCAGGGGTTTGGGGTACAATGAGCAGTTCTTC
CDR3 protein: CASSLMGLRGLGYNEQFF

V gene: TRBV27
J gene: TRBJ1-5
D gene: -
clone size: many
CDR3 DNA: TGTGCCAGCAGTTGGGGGGGAAGCAATCAGCCCCAGCATTTT
CDR3 protein: CASSWGGSNQPQHF

V gene: TRBV10-3
J gene: TRBJ2-1
D gene: -
clone size: -
CDR3 DNA: TGTGCCATCAGTGAGGGGCCCGCAGAAAGCAATGAGCAGTTCTTC
CDR3 protein: CAISEGPAESNEQFF

V gene: TRBV7-8
J gene: TRBJ1-6
D gene: TRBD1
clone size: many
CDR3 DNA: TGTGCCAGCAGCTTAGACGGGACAGGGAATTCACCCCTCCACTTT
CDR3 protein: CASSLDGTGNSPLHF

V gene: TRBV27
J gene: TRBJ2-2
D gene: -
clone size: many
CDR3 DNA: TGTGCCAGCAGTTTATATCCCGGAGGGCAGGGAGGAGAGACCGGGGAGCTGTTTTTT
CDR3 protein: CASSLYPGGQGGETGELFF

V gene: TRBV19
J gene: TRBJ1-5
D gene: -
clone size: many
CDR3 DNA: TGTGCCAGTAGTATAGAAGACAGTAATAGCAATCAGCCCCAGCATTTT
CDR3 protein: CASSIEDSNSNQPQHF

V gene: TRBV6-1
J gene: TRBJ1-1
D gene: -
clone size: many
CDR3 DNA: TGCGCCAGCAAAGGGGGGTTGTACACTGAAGCTTTCTTT
CDR3 protein: CASKGGLYTEAFF

V gene: TRBV5-1
J gene: TRBJ2-2
D gene: TRBD2
clone size: many
CDR3 DNA: TGCGCCAGCAGCTCACGAGCGGGGGCTGACGGGGAGCTGTTTTTT
CDR3 protein: CASSSRAGADGELFF

V gene: TRBV10-3
J gene: TRBJ2-1
D gene: TRBD2
clone size: many
CDR3 DNA: TGTGCCATCAGGACCGGGACTAGTCTTAATGAGCAGTTCTTC
CDR3 protein: CAIRTGTSLNEQFF

V gene: TRBV20-1
J gene: TRBJ2-3
D gene: -
clone size: many
CDR3 DNA: TGCAGTGCTAGGGTGGAACAGTTCGCTCCAACAGATACGCAGTATTTT
CDR3 protein: CSARVEQFAPTDTQYF

V gene: TRBV10-3
J gene: TRBJ2-5
D gene: TRBD2
clone size: few
CDR3 DNA: TGTGCCAGCGGACGAGGACTAGTGGCTGAGACCCAGTACTTC
CDR3 protein: CASGRGLVAETQYF

V gene: TRBV11-2
J gene: TRBJ2-5
D gene: -
clone size: many
CDR3 DNA: TGTGCCAGCAGCTTAGTATCTGGGACCCTACCTAGAACCCAGTACTTC
CDR3 protein: CASSLVSGTLPRTQYF

V gene: TRBV5-1
J gene: TRBJ1-4
D gene: -
clone size: few
CDR3 DNA: TGCGCCAGCAGCCCAGGGCAGGAGGGTGAAAAACTGTTTTTT
CDR3 protein: CASSPGQEGEKLFF

V gene: TRBV9
J gene: TRBJ2-1
D gene: -
clone size: many
CDR3 DNA: TGTGCCAGCAGCGTAGAGGCCTCTTACAATGAGCAGTTCTTC
CDR3 protein: CASSVEASYNEQFF

V gene: TRBV5-4
J gene: TRBJ1-4
D gene: TRBD1
clone size: -
CDR3 DNA: TGTGCCAGCAGCTTGGAGACAGGGACCGCAACTAATGAAAAACTGTTTTTT
CDR3 protein: CASSLETGTATNEKLFF

V gene: TRBV4-1
J gene: TRBJ1-4
D gene: -
clone size: many
CDR3 DNA: TGCGCCAGCAGCCACGGCCTACAGGGTAGGGAAGAAAAACTGTTTTTT
CDR3 protein: CASSHGLQGREEKLFF

V gene: TRBV7-2
J gene: TRBJ2-7
D gene: TRBD1
clone size: many
CDR3 DNA: TGTGCCAGCAGCCACGTGACAGGGGCGGGGATCTACGAGCAGTACTTC
CDR3 protein: CASSHVTGAGIYEQYF

V gene: TRBV2
J gene: TRBJ1-5
D gene: TRBD1
clone size: many
CDR3 DNA: TGTGCCAGCGGACAGGGGACGACGGGTCTTCAGCCCCAGCATTTT
CDR3 protein: CASGQGTTGLQPQHF

V gene: TRBV7-9
J gene: TRBJ1-2
D gene: -
clone size: many
CDR3 DNA: TGTGCCAGCAGCTTTGCTTATGGCTACACCTTC
CDR3 protein: CASSFAYGYTF

V gene: TRBV13
J gene: TRBJ2-7
D gene: -
clone size: many
CDR3 DNA: TGTGCCAGCAGCTTAACCATAAACCCCCTCTCGAACTCCTACGAGCAGTACTTC
CDR3 protein: CASSLTINPLSNSYEQYF

V gene: TRBV7-8
J gene: TRBJ1-1
D gene: TRBD1
clone size: many
CDR3 DNA: TGTGCCAGCAGCTTCGGGACAGGGAGGAACACTGAAGCTTTCTTT
CDR3 protein: CASSFGTGRNTEAFF

V gene: TRBV7-2
J gene: TRBJ1-2
D gene: -
clone size: many
CDR3 DNA: TGTGCCAGCAGCTACCCTGGGACCGAGTATTATGGCTACACCTTC
CDR3 protein: CASSYPGTEYYGYTF

V gene: TRBV4-1
J gene: TRBJ1-1
D gene: -
clone size: -
CDR3 DNA: TGCGCCAACCAGGGAGCAGCTTTCTTT
CDR3 protein: CANQGAAFF

V gene: TRBV3-1
J gene: TRBJ2-2
D gene: TRBD1
clone size: few
CDR3 DNA: TGTGCCAGCAGCCGACAGGGGGCGAACGGGGAGCTGTTTTTT
CDR3 protein: CASSRQGANGELFF

V gene: TRBV2
J gene: TRBJ2-4
D gene: TRBD1
clone size: many
CDR3 DNA: TGTGCCAGCAGGGGGGACAGAGAGAGCACGGACTTC
CDR3 protein: CASRGDRESTDF

V gene: TRBV7-2
J gene: TRBJ2-7
D gene: -
clone size: many
CDR3 DNA: TGTGCCAGCAGCTTTGCGTGGGTAGGGGGAGGCTACGAGCAGTACTTC
CDR3 protein: CASSFAWVGGGYEQYF

V gene: TRBV5-1
J gene: TRBJ2-6
D gene: TRBD2
clone size: many
CDR3 DNA: TGCGCCAGCAGCTTGGTACTAGCGGGGGGGACTGGGGCCAACGTCCTGACTTTC
CDR3 protein: CASSLVLAGGTGANVLTF

V gene: TRBV20-1
J gene: TRBJ2-5
D gene: -
clone size: many
CDR3 DNA: TGCAGTGCTAAGCACGGAGTAAAAGAGACCCAGTACTTC
CDR3 protein: CSAKHGVKETQYF

V gene: TRBV30
J gene: TRBJ1-1
D gene: -
clone size: many
CDR3 DNA: TGTGCCTGGAGTGTAAAGGGAAGCACTGAAGCTTTCTTT
CDR3 protein: CAWSVKGSTEAFF